Only a few counts were recorded for the clone carrying this TCR beta chain. Researchers ran the PCR with 60 Vbeta and 13 Jbeta primers. The protocol was immunoSEQ multiplex PCR, while the TCRdb copy is restricted to in-frame clones and leaves out a portion. The table lists 150,000 to 200,000 clones, over 75% of them singletons. The data derive from a study of cytomegalovirus exposure and HLA in healthy donors. While unrecorded immune exposures were likely, the donors were nominally healthy when sampled. The CDR3 loop spans 14 amino acids. CDR1 is ENHRY and CDR2 is SYGVKD in the germline V gene. V was cut by 11 bases and J by 0 bases, with 15 bases left in between.

J is TRBJ2-3 and V is TRBV10-3; tentatively, D is TRBD2 (5 bases). Sequenced: PBMCs. The sequence was obtained from a girl under three years old in good health and CMV-seronegative. The CDR3 is CASEGGHSTDTQYF. The CDR3 DNA reads TGTGCCTCGGAAGGCGGGCATAGCACAGATACGCAGTATTTT.